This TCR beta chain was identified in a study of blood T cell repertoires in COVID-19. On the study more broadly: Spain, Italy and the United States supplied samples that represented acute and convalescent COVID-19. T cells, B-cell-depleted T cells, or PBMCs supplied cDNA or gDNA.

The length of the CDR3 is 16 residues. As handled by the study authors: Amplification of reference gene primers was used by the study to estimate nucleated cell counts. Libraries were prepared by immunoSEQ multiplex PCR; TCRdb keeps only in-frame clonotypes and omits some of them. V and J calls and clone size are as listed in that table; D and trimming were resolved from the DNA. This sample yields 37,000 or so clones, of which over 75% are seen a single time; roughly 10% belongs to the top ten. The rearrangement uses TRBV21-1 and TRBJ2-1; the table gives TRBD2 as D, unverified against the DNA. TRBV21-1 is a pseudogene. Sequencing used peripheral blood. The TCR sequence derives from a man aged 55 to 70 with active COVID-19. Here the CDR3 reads CASSKGLDSPGNEQFF. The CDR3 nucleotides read TGTGCCAGCAGCAAAGGACTGGACTCCCCTGGAAATGAGCAGTTCTTC.